This TCR beta chain was documented in a study of T cell clones after liver transplantation. For the study at large: Post-transplant blood was tracked for graft-donor-reactive T cell clones identified in a pre-transplant mixed lymphocyte reaction. Draws occurred before transplant, before withdrawal, and after complete or failed withdrawal.

Clones were sequenced by immunoSEQ multiplex PCR, and TCRdb holds only the in-frame ones, with some missing. The sample has several thousand clones, 70% to 80% seen once. There are 16 residues in the CDR3. CDR1 and CDR2 (germline): MGHRA, YSYEKL. In this sample, this clone turned up once. The J gene is TRBJ2-5, the V gene TRBV4-1, with 10 bases matching TRBD2. TRBJ2-7 explains the end of the DNA better; the J call may be wrong. The sample in question was CD8+ T cells from blood, obtained 24 months after liver transplant. This clonotype originated in a human patient who received a liver transplant. The graft donor may have given rise to some T cells. CDR3: CASSQDLAGVDHEQYF. The CDR3 region has the DNA TGCGCCAGCAGCCAAGACCTAGCGGGAGTAGACCACGAGCAGTACTTC.